Included here is one T cell receptor (beta chain) sequence, with context. This entry comes from a study of T cell responses to AZD1222 COVID-19 vaccine. The table came from immunoSEQ multiplex PCR; TCRdb's copy has only in-frame clones and leaves some out. The repertoire holds 80,000 to 90,000 clones, with 92% as singletons. The CDR3 totals 15 residues. Germline CDR1 is SNHLY and CDR2 is FYNNEI. The V end lost 2 bases, the J end lost 7 bases, and 15 bases lay between the germline ends. V and J are TRBV2 and TRBJ1-5; the D is unclear. The TCR was taken from an adult in good health. Sequencing used peripheral blood, obtained on day 0 of AZD1222 vaccination. This CDR3 reads CASSELPTAQQPQHF. In nucleotides, the CDR3 is TGTGCCAGCAGTGAATTGCCCACAGCTCAACAGCCCCAGCATTTT.